This is a list of T cell receptor beta chains from one sample in a study of blood T cell repertoires in COVID-19. Data came from immunoSEQ multiplex PCR; TCRdb stores just in-frame clones and leaves some out. This table holds tens of thousands of clones, around 80% found once. Sample: peripheral blood. These TCRs come from a man older than 75 with active or convalescent COVID-19. The CDR3 runs from the conserved cysteine through the conserved F or W. The D gene is left open where the match is weak. Clone sizes are given selectively: once, few, many, or a class where the clone is expanded.

abundance	j_gene	v_gene	d_gene	CDR3aa	CDR3nt
NA	TRBJ2-2	TRBV5-1	TRBD1	CASRDRSTGELFF	TGCGCCAGTCGGGACAGATCTACCGGGGAGCTGTTTTTT
NA	TRBJ2-1	TRBV7-9	TRBD2	CASSLSPSGSSYNEQFF	TGTGCCAGCAGCTTGTCCCCCAGCGGGAGTTCCTACAATGAGCAGTTCTTC
medium-sized	TRBJ2-7	TRBV5-1	NA	CASSLYSGYEQYF	TGCGCCAGCAGCTTGTATTCGGGATACGAGCAGTACTTC
NA	TRBJ1-1	TRBV28	NA	CASSLVPPATEAFF	TGTGCCAGCAGTTTAGTCCCCCCAGCGACTGAAGCTTTCTTT
NA	TRBJ2-2	TRBV27	NA	CASRKAGQSTGELFF	TGTGCCAGCAGAAAAGCGGGACAAAGCACCGGGGAGCTGTTTTTT
NA	TRBJ1-5	TRBV19	NA	CASSIVEQPQHF	TGTGCCAGTAGTATAGTGGAGCAGCCCCAGCATTTT
NA	TRBJ2-5	TRBV5-1	TRBD2	CASSLITSAREETQYF	TGCGCCAGCAGCTTGATCACTAGCGCTAGGGAAGAGACCCAGTACTTC
NA	TRBJ2-3	TRBV19	TRBD2	CASSMTSGSVTDTQYF	TGTGCCAGTAGTATGACTAGCGGGAGTGTAACAGATACGCAGTATTTT
NA	TRBJ2-6	TRBV21-1	NA	CARLGTSGANVLTF	TGTGCCAGGTTGGGGACATCTGGGGCCAACGTCCTGACTTTC
NA	TRBJ2-1	TRBV29-1	NA	CSVEGWEVPNEQFF	TGCAGCGTTGAAGGGTGGGAGGTCCCGAATGAGCAGTTCTTC
NA	TRBJ2-7	TRBV18	TRBD2	CASSPSGGVHEQYF	TGTGCCAGCTCGCCTAGCGGGGGGGTACACGAGCAGTACTTC
once	TRBJ1-5	TRBV6-2/TRBV6-3	TRBD1	CASSYTGTANQPQHF	TGTGCCAGCAGTTATACTGGGACAGCCAATCAGCCCCAGCATTTT
NA	TRBJ2-7	TRBV5-1	TRBD2	CASSLRLAGGYAYEQYF	TGCGCCAGCAGCTTGAGACTAGCGGGAGGGTACGCCTACGAGCAGTACTTC
NA	TRBJ1-1	TRBV11-2	NA	CASSLGGSVNTEAFF	TGTGCCAGCAGCTTAGGAGGATCGGTGAACACTGAAGCTTTCTTT
NA	TRBJ1-1	TRBV4-1	NA	CASSQDKLTAVIEAFF	TGCGCCAGCAGCCAAGATAAATTGACAGCCGTTATTGAAGCTTTCTTT
NA	TRBJ1-1	TRBV27	NA	CASINRVGTEAFF	TGTGCCAGCATAAACAGGGTGGGCACTGAAGCTTTCTTT
NA	TRBJ1-1	TRBV2	NA	CASSFDGVSEAFF	TGTGCCAGCAGCTTTGACGGGGTATCTGAAGCTTTCTTT
NA	TRBJ1-5	TRBV2	TRBD1	CASRLGQGASWNQPQHF	TGTGCCAGCAGGTTGGGACAGGGGGCTAGTTGGAATCAGCCCCAGCATTTT
NA	TRBJ1-1	TRBV7-2	NA	CASSLGGGNTEAFF	TGTGCCAGCAGCTTAGGGGGAGGGAACACTGAAGCTTTCTTT
once	TRBJ1-5	TRBV3-1/TRBV3-2	TRBD1	CASSSDRGGNQPQHF	TGTGCCAGCAGCTCTGACAGGGGCGGCAATCAGCCCCAGCATTTT
once	TRBJ2-1	TRBV6-2/TRBV6-3	TRBD2	CASSERGGRYNEQFF	TGTGCCAGCAGTGAGCGGGGGGGCCGCTACAATGAGCAGTTCTTC
once	TRBJ2-1	TRBV3-1/TRBV3-2	TRBD1	CASSLPTGASYNEQFF	TGTGCCAGCAGCCTCCCGACAGGGGCCAGCTACAATGAGCAGTTCTTC
NA	TRBJ1-3	TRBV7-9	NA	CASSFDTIYF	TGTGCCAGCAGCTTCGACACCATATATTTT
NA	TRBJ2-3	TRBV5-4	NA	CASSLSWATHREDTQYF	TGTGCCAGCAGCTTGAGTTGGGCGACCCACCGGGAGGATACGCAGTATTTT
NA	TRBJ2-7	TRBV6-6	NA	CASSYRGQIYEQYF	TGTGCCAGCAGTTACAGAGGACAAATCTACGAGCAGTACTTC
few	TRBJ2-2	TRBV19	TRBD1	CASSPTGVTGNTGELFF	TGTGCCAGTAGCCCGACAGGGGTCACGGGGAACACCGGGGAGCTGTTTTTT
once	TRBJ1-5	TRBV4-1	TRBD1	CASSQVNRGTHQPQHF	TGCGCCAGCAGCCAAGTCAACAGGGGAACACATCAGCCCCAGCATTTT
NA	TRBJ2-5	TRBV3-1/TRBV3-2	TRBD2	CASSQTIAGGRETQYF	TGTGCCAGCAGCCAAACGATAGCGGGGGGTCGGGAGACCCAGTACTTC
once	TRBJ2-2	TRBV7-9	NA	CASSLTHTGELFF	TGTGCCAGCAGCCTTACTCATACCGGGGAGCTGTTTTTT
NA	TRBJ2-6	TRBV19	NA	CATSGVGANVLTF	TGTGCCACCTCAGGGGTCGGGGCCAACGTCCTGACTTTC
once	TRBJ1-2	TRBV19	TRBD1	CASSRKTGENYGYTF	TGTGCCAGTAGTAGAAAGACAGGGGAGAACTATGGCTACACCTTC
NA	TRBJ1-2	TRBV5-1	TRBD1	CASSLGDRAPNYGYTF	TGCGCCAGCAGCTTGGGGGACAGGGCCCCTAACTATGGCTACACCTTC
NA	TRBJ2-3	TRBV7-2	NA	CASSFPRSQATQYF	TGTGCCAGCAGCTTCCCGAGAAGCCAGGCTACGCAGTATTTT